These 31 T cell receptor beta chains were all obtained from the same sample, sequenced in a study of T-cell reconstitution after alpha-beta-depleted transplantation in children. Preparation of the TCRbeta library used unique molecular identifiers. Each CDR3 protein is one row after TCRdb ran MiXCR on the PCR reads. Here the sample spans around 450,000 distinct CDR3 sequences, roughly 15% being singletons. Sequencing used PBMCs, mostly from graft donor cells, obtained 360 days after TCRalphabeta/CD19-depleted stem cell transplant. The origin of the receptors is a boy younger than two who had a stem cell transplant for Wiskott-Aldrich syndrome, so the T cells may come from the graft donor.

The DNA of the CDR3 is TGTGCCAGCTCCGTGGACGGGACTCAAGATACGCAGTATTTT. It codes for CASSVDGTQDTQYF. The chain joins TRBV18 to TRBJ2-3; maybe TRBD2 (6 bases). The V end was cut by 6 bases, the J end by 5 bases, with 15 bases between. The CDR3 extends over 14 amino acids. Germline loops: CDR1 KGHSH, CDR2 LQKENI.

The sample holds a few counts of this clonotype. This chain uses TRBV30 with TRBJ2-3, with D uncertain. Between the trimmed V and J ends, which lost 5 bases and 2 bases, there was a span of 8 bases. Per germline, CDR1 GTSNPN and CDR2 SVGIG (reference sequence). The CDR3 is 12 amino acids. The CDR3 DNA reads TGTGCCTGGGGCCACCTCACAGATACGCAGTATTTT. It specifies CAWGHLTDTQYF.

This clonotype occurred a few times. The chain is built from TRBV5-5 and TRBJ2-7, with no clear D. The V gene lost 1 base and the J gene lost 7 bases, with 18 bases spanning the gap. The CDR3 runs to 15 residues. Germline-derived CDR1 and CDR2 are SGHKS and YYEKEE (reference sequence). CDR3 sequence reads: CASSLIASELWEQYF. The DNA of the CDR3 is TGTGCCAGCAGCTTGATCGCTAGTGAGTTGTGGGAGCAGTACTTC.

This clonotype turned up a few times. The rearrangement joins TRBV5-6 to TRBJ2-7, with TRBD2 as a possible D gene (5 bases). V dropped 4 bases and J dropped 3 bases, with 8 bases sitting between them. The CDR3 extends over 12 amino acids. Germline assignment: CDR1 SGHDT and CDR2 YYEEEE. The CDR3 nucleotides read TGTGCCAGCAGCACGGACTTCTACGAGCAGTACTTC. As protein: CASSTDFYEQYF.

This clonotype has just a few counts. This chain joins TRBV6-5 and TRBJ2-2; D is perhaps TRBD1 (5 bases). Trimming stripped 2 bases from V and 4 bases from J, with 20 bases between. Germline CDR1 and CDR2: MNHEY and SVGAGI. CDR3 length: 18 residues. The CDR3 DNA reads TGTGCCAGCAGTTACCTGGCAGGGTCCCGTTCGGGCACCGGGGAGCTGTTTTTT. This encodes CASSYLAGSRSGTGELFF.

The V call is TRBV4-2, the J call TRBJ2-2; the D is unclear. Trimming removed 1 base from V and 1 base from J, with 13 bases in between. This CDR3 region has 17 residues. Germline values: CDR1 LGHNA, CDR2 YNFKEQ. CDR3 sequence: CASSQGYDTGNTGELFF. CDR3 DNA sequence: TGTGCCAGCAGCCAAGGATACGACACGGGGAACACCGGGGAGCTGTTTTTT.

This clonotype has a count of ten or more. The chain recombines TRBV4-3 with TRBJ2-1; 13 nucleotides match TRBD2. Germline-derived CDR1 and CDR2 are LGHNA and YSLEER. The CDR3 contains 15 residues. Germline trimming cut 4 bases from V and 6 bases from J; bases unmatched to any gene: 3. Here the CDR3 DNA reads TGCGCCAGCAGCCCCGGGACTAGCGGGATCAATGAGCAGTTCTTC. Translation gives CASSPGTSGINEQFF.

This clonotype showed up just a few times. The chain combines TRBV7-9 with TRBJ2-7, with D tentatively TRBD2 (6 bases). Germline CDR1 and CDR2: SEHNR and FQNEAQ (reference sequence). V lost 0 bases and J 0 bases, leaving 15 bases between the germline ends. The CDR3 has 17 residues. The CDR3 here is CASSLALGGGPSYEQYF. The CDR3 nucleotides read TGTGCCAGCAGCTTAGCGCTTGGGGGAGGACCCTCCTACGAGCAGTACTTC.

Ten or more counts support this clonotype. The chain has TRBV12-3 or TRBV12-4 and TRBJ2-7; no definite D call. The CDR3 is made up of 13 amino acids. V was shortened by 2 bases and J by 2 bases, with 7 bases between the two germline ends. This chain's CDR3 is CASSLSATYEQYF. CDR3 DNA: TGTGCCAGCAGTTTATCGGCTACCTACGAGCAGTACTTC.

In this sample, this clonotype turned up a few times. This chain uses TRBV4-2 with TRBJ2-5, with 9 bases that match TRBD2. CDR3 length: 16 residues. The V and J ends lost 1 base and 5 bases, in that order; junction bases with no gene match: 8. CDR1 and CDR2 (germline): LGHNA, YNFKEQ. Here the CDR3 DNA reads TGTGCCAGCAGCCAAGTTGAAGCGGGGGGCAGGGAGACCCAGTACTTC. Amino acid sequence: CASSQVEAGGRETQYF.

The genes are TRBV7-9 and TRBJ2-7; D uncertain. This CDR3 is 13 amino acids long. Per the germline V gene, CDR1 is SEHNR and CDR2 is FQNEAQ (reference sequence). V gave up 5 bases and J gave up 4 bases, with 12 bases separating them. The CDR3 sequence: CASSPDGRYEQYF. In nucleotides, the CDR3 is TGTGCCAGCAGCCCCGATGGACGGTACGAGCAGTACTTC. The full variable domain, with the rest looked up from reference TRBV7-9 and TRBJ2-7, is DTGVSQNPRHKITKRGQNVTFRCDPISEHNRLYWYRQTLGQGPEFLTYFQNEAQLEKSRLLSDRFSAERPKGSFSTLEIQRTEQGDSAMYLCASSPDGRYEQYFGPGTRLTVT.

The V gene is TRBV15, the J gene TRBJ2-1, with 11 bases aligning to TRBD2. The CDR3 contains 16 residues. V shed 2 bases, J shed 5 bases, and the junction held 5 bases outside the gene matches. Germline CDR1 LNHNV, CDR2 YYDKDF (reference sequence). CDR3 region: CATSRQRLAGNNEQFF. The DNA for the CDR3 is TGTGCCACCAGCAGACAAAGACTAGCGGGAAACAATGAGCAGTTCTTC.

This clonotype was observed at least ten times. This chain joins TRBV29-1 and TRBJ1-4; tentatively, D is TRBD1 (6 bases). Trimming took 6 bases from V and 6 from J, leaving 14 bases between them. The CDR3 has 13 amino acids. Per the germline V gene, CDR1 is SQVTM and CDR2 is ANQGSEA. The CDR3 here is CSVSGGQYEKLFF. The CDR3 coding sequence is TGCAGCGTGTCCGGAGGACAGTATGAAAAACTGTTTTTT.

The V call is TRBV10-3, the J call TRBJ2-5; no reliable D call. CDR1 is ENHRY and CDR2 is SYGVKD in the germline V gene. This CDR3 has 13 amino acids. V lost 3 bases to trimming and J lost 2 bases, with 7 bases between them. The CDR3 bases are TGTGCCATCAGTGACCAGACTCAAGAGACCCAGTACTTC. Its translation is CAISDQTQETQYF.

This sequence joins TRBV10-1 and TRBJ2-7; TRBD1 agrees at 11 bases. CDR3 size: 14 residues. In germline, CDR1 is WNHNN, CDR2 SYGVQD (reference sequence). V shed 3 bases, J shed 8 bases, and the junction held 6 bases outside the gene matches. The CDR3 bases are TGCGCCAGCAGTGAAGGGACAGGGGGAAAAAAGCAGTACTTC. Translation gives CASSEGTGGKKQYF.

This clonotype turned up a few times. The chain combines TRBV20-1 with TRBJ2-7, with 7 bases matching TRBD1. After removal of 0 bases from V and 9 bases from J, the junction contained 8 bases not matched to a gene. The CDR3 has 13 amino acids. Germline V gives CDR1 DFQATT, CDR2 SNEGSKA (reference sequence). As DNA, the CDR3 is TGCAGTGCTAGAGACCTGACCAGGGGGAGGCAGTACTTC. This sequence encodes CSARDLTRGRQYF.

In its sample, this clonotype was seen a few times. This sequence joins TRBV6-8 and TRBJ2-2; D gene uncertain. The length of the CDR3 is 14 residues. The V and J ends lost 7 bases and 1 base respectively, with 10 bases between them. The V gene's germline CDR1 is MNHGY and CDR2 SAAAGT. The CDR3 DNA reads TGTGCCAGCAACTTTAGAGAGAACACCGGGGAGCTGTTTTTT. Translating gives CASNFRENTGELFF.

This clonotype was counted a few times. This CDR3 is CSAFSGRKNNEQFF. The CDR3 nucleotides read TGCAGTGCTTTCAGCGGGAGAAAGAACAATGAGCAGTTCTTC. The chain joins TRBV20-1 to TRBJ2-1; the match to TRBD2 covers 8 bases. Germline-derived CDR1 and CDR2 are DFQATT and SNEGSKA (reference sequence). This CDR3 is 14 amino acids long. V was pared by 5 bases and J by 5 bases, with 8 bases of the junction left unmatched.

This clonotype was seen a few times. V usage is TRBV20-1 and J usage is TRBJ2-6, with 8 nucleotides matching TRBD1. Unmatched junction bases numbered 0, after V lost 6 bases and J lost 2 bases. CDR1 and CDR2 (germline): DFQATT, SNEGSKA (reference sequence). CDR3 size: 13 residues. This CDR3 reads CSADRAGANVLTF. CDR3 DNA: TGCAGTGCGGACAGGGCTGGGGCCAACGTCCTGACTTTC.

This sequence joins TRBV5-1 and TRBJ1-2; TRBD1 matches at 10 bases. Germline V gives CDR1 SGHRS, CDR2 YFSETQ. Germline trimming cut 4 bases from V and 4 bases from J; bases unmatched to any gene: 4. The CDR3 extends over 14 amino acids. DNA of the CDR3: TGCGCCAGCAGCCGGACAGGGGGAACCTATGGCTACACCTTC. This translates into CASSRTGGTYGYTF.

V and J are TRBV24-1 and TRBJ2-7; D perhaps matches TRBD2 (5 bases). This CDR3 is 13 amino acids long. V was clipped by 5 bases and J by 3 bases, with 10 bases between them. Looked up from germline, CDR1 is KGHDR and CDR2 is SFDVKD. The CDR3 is CATSGGDRYEQYF. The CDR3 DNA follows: TGTGCCACCAGTGGGGGAGACCGCTACGAGCAGTACTTC.

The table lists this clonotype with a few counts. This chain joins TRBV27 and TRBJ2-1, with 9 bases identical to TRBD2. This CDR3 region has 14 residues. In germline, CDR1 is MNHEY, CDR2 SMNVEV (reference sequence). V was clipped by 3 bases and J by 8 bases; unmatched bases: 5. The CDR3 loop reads CASSFLAGVDEQFF. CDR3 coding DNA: TGTGCCAGCAGTTTTTTAGCGGGAGTCGATGAGCAGTTCTTC.

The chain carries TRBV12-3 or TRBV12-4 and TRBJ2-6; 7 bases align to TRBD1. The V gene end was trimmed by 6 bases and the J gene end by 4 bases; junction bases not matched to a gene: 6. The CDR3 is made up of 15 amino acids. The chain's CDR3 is CASSPTGVGANVLTF. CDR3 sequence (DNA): TGTGCCAGCAGCCCAACAGGGGTCGGGGCCAACGTCCTGACTTTC.

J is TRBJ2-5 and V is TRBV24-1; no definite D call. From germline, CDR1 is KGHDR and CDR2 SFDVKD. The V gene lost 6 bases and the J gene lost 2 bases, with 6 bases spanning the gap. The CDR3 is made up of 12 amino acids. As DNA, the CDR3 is TGTGCCACCAGTAAGCGACAAGAGACCCAGTACTTC. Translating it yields CATSKRQETQYF.

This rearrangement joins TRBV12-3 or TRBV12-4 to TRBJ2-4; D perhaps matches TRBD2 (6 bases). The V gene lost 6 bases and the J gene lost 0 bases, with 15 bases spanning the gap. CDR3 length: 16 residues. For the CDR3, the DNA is TGTGCCAGCAGCACTTGGGACTTACAAGCCAAAAACATTCAGTACTTC. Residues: CASSTWDLQAKNIQYF.

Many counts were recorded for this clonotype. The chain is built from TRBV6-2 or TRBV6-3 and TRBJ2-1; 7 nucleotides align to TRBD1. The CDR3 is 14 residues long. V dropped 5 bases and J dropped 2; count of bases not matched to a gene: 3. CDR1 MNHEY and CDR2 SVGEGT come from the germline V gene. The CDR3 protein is CASSQDRTYNEQFF. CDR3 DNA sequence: TGTGCCAGCAGTCAGGACAGGACCTACAATGAGCAGTTCTTC.

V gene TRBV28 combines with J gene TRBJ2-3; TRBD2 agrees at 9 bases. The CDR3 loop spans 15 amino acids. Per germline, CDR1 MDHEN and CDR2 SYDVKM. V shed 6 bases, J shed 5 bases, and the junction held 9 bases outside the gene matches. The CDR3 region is CASSPASGVLDTQYF. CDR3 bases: TGTGCCAGCAGCCCGGCTAGCGGGGTGTTAGATACGCAGTATTTT.

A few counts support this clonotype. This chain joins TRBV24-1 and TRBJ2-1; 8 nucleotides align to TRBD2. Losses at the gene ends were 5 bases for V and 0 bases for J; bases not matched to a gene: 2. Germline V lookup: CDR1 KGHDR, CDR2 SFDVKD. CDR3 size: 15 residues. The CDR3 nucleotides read TGTGCCACCAGTGCGGGGGGGAGCTCCTACAATGAGCAGTTCTTC. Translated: CATSAGGSSYNEQFF.

CDR3 loop: CASSTTPGQGHRSSYEQYF. The CDR3 DNA reads as TGTGCCAGCAGCACCACACCCGGACAGGGACATAGGAGCTCCTACGAGCAGTACTTC. This chain uses TRBV7-9 with TRBJ2-7; 8 bases align to TRBD1. Trimming took 5 bases from V and 0 from J; bases not matched to a gene: 18. The germline V gene encodes CDR1 SEHNR and CDR2 FQNEAQ (reference sequence). This CDR3 is 19 amino acids long.

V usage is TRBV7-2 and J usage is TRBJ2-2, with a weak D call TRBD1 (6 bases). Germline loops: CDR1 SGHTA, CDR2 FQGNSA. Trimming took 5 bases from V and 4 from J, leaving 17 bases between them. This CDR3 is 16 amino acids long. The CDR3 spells CASSPLQGSGTGELFF. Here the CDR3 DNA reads TGTGCCAGCAGCCCACTACAGGGATCGGGCACCGGGGAGCTGTTTTTT.

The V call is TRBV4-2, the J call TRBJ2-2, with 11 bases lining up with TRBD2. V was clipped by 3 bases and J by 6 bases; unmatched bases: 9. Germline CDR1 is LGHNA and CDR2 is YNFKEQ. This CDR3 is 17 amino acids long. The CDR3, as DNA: TGTGCCAGCAGCCAGGCGACTAGCGGGGACCACCCCGGGGAGCTGTTTTTT. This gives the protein CASSQATSGDHPGELFF.